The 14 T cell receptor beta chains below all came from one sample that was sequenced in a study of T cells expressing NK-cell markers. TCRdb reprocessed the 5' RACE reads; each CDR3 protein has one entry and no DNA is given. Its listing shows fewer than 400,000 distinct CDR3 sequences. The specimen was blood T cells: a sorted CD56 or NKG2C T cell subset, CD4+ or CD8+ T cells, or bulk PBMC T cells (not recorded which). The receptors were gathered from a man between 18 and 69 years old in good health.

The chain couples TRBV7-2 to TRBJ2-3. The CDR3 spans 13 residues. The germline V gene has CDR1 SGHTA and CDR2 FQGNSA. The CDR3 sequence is CASTKDGTDTQYF.

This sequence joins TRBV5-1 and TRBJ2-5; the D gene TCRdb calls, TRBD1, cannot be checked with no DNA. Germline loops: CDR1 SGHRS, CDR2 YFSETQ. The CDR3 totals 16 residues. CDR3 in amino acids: CASSLGADRLQETQYF. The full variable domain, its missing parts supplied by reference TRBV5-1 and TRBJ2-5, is KAGVTQTPRYLIKTRGQQVTLSCSPISGHRSVSWYQQTPGQGLQFLFEYFSETQRNKGNFPGRFSGRQFSNSRSEMNVSTLELGDSALYLCASSLGADRLQETQYFGPGTRLLVL.

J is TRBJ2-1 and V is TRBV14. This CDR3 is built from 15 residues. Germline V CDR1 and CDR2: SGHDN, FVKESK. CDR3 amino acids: CASSQEEPHPNEQFF.

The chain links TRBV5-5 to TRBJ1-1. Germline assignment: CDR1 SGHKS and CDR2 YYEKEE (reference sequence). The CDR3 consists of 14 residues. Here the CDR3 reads CASSLGWQSFEAFF.

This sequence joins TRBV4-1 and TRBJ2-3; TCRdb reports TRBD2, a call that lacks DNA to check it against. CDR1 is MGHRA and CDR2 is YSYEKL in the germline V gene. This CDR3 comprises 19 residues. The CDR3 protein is CASSQEPPLAGGRTDTQYF.

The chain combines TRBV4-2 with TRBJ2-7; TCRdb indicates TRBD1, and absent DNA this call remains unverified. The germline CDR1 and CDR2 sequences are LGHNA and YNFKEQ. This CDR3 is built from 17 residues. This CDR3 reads CASSQGGFGQDSYEQYF.

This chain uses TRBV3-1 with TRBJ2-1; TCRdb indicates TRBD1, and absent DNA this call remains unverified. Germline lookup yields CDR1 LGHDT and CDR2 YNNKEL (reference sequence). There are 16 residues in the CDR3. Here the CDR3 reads CASSPRTGGAGHEQFF.

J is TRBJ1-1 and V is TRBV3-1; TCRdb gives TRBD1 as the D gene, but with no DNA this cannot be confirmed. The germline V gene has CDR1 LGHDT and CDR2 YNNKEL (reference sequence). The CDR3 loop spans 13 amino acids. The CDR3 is CASSQDNRIEAFF.

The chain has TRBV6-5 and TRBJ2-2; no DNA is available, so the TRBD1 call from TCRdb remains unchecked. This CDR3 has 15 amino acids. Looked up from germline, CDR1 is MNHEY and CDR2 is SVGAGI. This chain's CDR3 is CASTVGQPNTGELFF.

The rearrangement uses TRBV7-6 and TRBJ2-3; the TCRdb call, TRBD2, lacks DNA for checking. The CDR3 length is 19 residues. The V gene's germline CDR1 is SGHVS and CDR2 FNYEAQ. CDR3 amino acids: CASSLLATSGGAGPDTQYF.

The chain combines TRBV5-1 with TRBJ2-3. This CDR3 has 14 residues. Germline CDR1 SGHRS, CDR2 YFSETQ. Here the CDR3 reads CASSWTARTDTQYF.

CDR3 residues: CASSSRLDQETQYF. The chain links TRBV7-7 to TRBJ2-5. This CDR3 region has 14 residues. CDR1 is SSHAT, CDR2 FNYEAQ, per germline (reference sequence).

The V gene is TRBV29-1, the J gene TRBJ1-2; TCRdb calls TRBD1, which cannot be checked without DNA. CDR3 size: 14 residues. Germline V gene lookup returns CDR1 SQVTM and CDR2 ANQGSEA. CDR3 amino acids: CSGGGGQGSHGYTF.

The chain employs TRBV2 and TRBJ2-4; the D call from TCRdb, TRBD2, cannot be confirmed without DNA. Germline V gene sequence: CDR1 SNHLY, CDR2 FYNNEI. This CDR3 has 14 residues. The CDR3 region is CASSVEGSKNIQYF. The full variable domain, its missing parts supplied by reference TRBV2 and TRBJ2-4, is EPEVTQTPSHQVTQMGQEVILRCVPISNHLYFYWYRQILGQKVEFLVSFYNNEISEKSEIFDDQFSVERPDGSNFTLKIRSTKLEDSAMYFCASSVEGSKNIQYFGAGTRLSVL.